What follows are 30 T cell receptor beta chains derived from one specimen sequenced in a study of blood T cell repertoires in COVID-19. Method: immunoSEQ multiplex PCR; TCRdb's copy keeps in-frame clones and lacks some. The table records roughly 260,000 clones, about 89% of them present only once. The sample was peripheral blood. These receptors came from a woman aged 45 to 65 with acute or convalescent COVID-19.

The chain links TRBV5-8 to TRBJ2-3; 7 positions agree with TRBD1. CDR3 length: 17 residues. The germline V gene has CDR1 SGHTS and CDR2 YDEGEE. Trimming cost V 4 bases and J 1 base; bases outside gene matches: 12. As DNA, the CDR3 is TGTGCCAGCAGCCCCGCGAGGGGGCTAGAGGGCACAGATACGCAGTATTTT. Protein product: CASSPARGLEGTDTQYF.

This clone was counted ten times or more. The chain employs TRBV2 and TRBJ2-1; 13 bases align to TRBD2. There are 13 residues in the CDR3. CDR1 and CDR2 from the germline V gene are SNHLY and FYNNEI. J lost 8 bases, V lost 7 bases, and 2 bases had no gene match. CDR3 residues: CASKTSGRDEQFF. The CDR3 DNA sequence: TGTGCCAGCAAAACTAGCGGGAGGGATGAGCAGTTCTTC.

This chain connects TRBV5-6 to TRBJ1-5; no firm D call. This CDR3 has 18 amino acids. Trimming shortened V by 2 bases and J by 4 bases, and 22 bases separated the two germline ends. CDR1 is SGHDT and CDR2 is YYEEEE in the germline V gene. In DNA, the CDR3 is TGTGCCAGCAGCTTCGGGAGGGCCTTAAAAAATTCGAATCAGCCCCAGCATTTT. Translated, it gives CASSFGRALKNSNQPQHF.

This chain uses TRBV28 with TRBJ2-7, with 10 positions matching TRBD2. The CDR3 sequence is 13 residues long. V lost 8 bases and J lost 6; bases outside the gene matches: 7. The germline V gene has CDR1 MDHEN and CDR2 SYDVKM. The CDR3 region is CASSLAGAFEQYF. CDR3 sequence (DNA): TGTGCCAGCTCGCTAGCGGGAGCCTTCGAGCAGTACTTC.

The chain links TRBV6-2 or TRBV6-3 to TRBJ2-3; no clear D gene. V was clipped by 6 bases and J by 1 base, with 17 bases between them. Per the germline V gene, CDR1 is MNHEY and CDR2 is SVGEGT. This CDR3 comprises 16 residues. CDR3 residues: CASSPHYLRRTDTQYF. For the CDR3, the DNA is TGTGCCAGCAGCCCGCACTACCTCCGGCGCACAGATACGCAGTATTTT.

This clone was detected once. This chain uses TRBV19 with TRBJ2-5; 10 bases agree with TRBD1. Germline lookup yields CDR1 LNHDA and CDR2 SQIVND (reference sequence). The V and J ends lost 6 bases and 1 base, in that order; junction bases with no gene match: 8. CDR3 length: 16 residues. The CDR3 nucleotides read TGTGCCAGTAGCCCGGGGACAGGGGTTGCCCAAGAGACCCAGTACTTC. This sequence encodes CASSPGTGVAQETQYF.

The V gene is TRBV12-3 or TRBV12-4, the J gene TRBJ2-7, with D perhaps matching TRBD1 (6 bases). The CDR3 extends over 13 amino acids. V was clipped by 7 bases and J by 6 bases, with 16 bases between them. CDR3 amino acids: CASNPIGGAEQYF. The DNA of the CDR3 is TGTGCCAGCAATCCAATAGGGGGTGCCGAGCAGTACTTC.

The V and J genes are TRBV5-1 and TRBJ2-1; 12 positions agree with TRBD2. V lost 1 base, J lost 4 bases, and 3 bases stayed unmatched. Per germline, CDR1 SGHRS and CDR2 YFSETQ. This CDR3 has 16 amino acids. The CDR3 nucleotides are TGCGCCAGCAGCTTGAGACTAGCGGGAGATTACAATGAGCAGTTCTTC. This gives the protein CASSLRLAGDYNEQFF.

CDR3 sequence (DNA): TGTGCCAGCAGATCGGGACAGGGGGATTCACCCCTCCACTTT. Amino acid sequence: CASRSGQGDSPLHF. This chain connects TRBV7-9 to TRBJ1-6; 11 bases map to TRBD1. The germline V gene encodes CDR1 SEHNR and CDR2 FQNEAQ (reference sequence). Losses at the gene ends were 6 bases for V and 8 bases for J; bases not matched to a gene: 3. CDR3 length: 14 residues. Full variable domain (outside the CDR3, taken from reference TRBV7-9 and TRBJ1-6): DTGVSQNPRHKITKRGQNVTFRCDPISEHNRLYWYRQTLGQGPEFLTYFQNEAQLEKSRLLSDRFSAERPKGSFSTLEIQRTEQGDSAMYLCASRSGQGDSPLHFGNGTRLTVT.

CDR3 sequence reads: CATSRDVRQPQHF. The CDR3 DNA reads as TGTGCCACCAGCAGAGATGTTCGGCAGCCCCAGCATTTT. The V and J genes are TRBV15 and TRBJ1-5; D gene unclear. V was clipped by 0 bases and J by 7 bases, with 7 bases between them. Germline V gene sequence: CDR1 LNHNV, CDR2 YYDKDF (reference sequence). This CDR3 comprises 13 residues.

This sequence joins TRBV29-1 and TRBJ1-1, with D hard to call. V was shortened by 7 bases and J by 10 bases, with 25 bases between the two germline ends. Germline values: CDR1 SQVTM, CDR2 ANQGSEA. The CDR3 totals 14 residues. CDR3 in DNA: TGCAGCGCGACCCCACTGTGGGCAGCGGCTTCAGCTTTCTTT. This codes for CSATPLWAAASAFF. The full variable domain, rest sourced from reference TRBV29-1 and TRBJ1-1, is SAVISQKPSRDICQRGTSLTIQCQVDSQVTMMFWYRQQPGQSLTLIATANQGSEATYESGFVIDKFPISRPNLTFSTLTVSNMSPEDSSIYLCSATPLWAAASAFFGQGTRLTVV.

The chain joins TRBV5-1 to TRBJ2-3; weak D call: TRBD2 (6 bases). Germline lookup yields CDR1 SGHRS and CDR2 YFSETQ. V was cut by 0 bases and J by 0 bases, with 14 bases left in between. The CDR3 is 17 amino acids. The CDR3 DNA follows: TGCGCCAGCAGCTTGGCGGTTAGCGGCTTTAGCACAGATACGCAGTATTTT. Translating gives CASSLAVSGFSTDTQYF.

The gene calls are TRBV7-6 and TRBJ2-7; no firm D call. V was pared by 2 bases and J by 0 bases, with 14 bases between. Germline V gives CDR1 SGHVS, CDR2 FNYEAQ. This CDR3 comprises 16 residues. The CDR3 DNA reads TGTGCCAGCAGCTTATCAAGCCCATGGAGCTCCTACGAGCAGTACTTC. This sequence encodes CASSLSSPWSSYEQYF.

V gene TRBV5-6 combines with J gene TRBJ1-6; D gene unclear. Per germline, CDR1 SGHDT and CDR2 YYEEEE. This CDR3 contains 13 residues. V was trimmed by 8 bases and J by 3 bases, leaving 9 bases between them. CDR3 sequence (DNA): TGTGCCAGTCAAACACGCTATAATTCACCCCTCCACTTT. Translation gives CASQTRYNSPLHF.

V is TRBV2 and J is TRBJ1-2; 11 nucleotides match TRBD1. CDR1 is SNHLY, CDR2 FYNNEI, per germline. This CDR3 spans 16 amino acids. The trim removed 6 bases at V and 2 bases at J, leaving 8 bases unmatched. The CDR3 spells CASSGQGARINYGYTF. The CDR3 nucleotides read TGTGCCAGCAGCGGACAGGGGGCGCGGATCAACTATGGCTACACCTTC.

This clone was picked up a small number of times. V gene TRBV7-2 combines with J gene TRBJ1-2; TRBD1 is a possible D gene (5 bases). CDR3 length equals 14 residues. Per the germline V gene, CDR1 is SGHTA and CDR2 is FQGNSA. The ends were cut back, 5 bases at V and 4 bases at J, with 14 bases in the middle. The CDR3 DNA is TGTGCCAGCAGCCTAGAGGGACTGATCTATGGCTACACCTTC. It yields the protein CASSLEGLIYGYTF.

The gene calls are TRBV19 and TRBJ2-3; 13 bases fit TRBD2. J gave up 4 bases and V 7 bases, and 17 bases lay outside the gene matches. CDR1 is LNHDA and CDR2 is SQIVND in the germline V gene (reference sequence). The CDR3 spans 19 residues. The CDR3 is CASTPGGRRLAGGPDTQYF. In DNA, the CDR3 is TGTGCCAGTACCCCGGGCGGTCGGAGACTAGCGGGAGGACCAGATACGCAGTATTTT.

The J gene is TRBJ2-3, the V gene TRBV19, with D possibly being TRBD1 (5 bases). Germline CDR1 reads LNHDA; CDR2 reads SQIVND (reference sequence). Trimming left V 7 bases short and J 0 bases short, with 8 bases between. This CDR3 contains 13 residues. Here the CDR3 reads CASKQGSTDTQYF. The CDR3 coding sequence is TGTGCCAGTAAGCAGGGTAGCACAGATACGCAGTATTTT.

This chain uses TRBV6-5 with TRBJ2-3; D is undetermined. The V end was cut by 6 bases, the J end by 5 bases, with 15 bases between. Germline assignment: CDR1 MNHEY and CDR2 SVGAGI. CDR3 length equals 14 residues. In nucleotides, the CDR3 is TGTGCCAGCAGCCCCATGGTACCAGGAGATACGCAGTATTTT. This encodes CASSPMVPGDTQYF.

V usage is TRBV28 and J usage is TRBJ1-2, with 9 bases lining up with TRBD1. Germline loops: CDR1 MDHEN, CDR2 SYDVKM. The V and J ends lost 3 bases and 4 bases, in that order; junction bases with no gene match: 15. CDR3 length: 18 residues. This CDR3 reads CASSFSQTWDRATYGYTF. The CDR3 nucleotides are TGTGCCAGCAGTTTTTCCCAGACCTGGGACAGGGCCACCTATGGCTACACCTTC.

The V gene is TRBV5-1, the J gene TRBJ2-1, with D possibly TRBD2 on 5 matching bases. This CDR3 comprises 13 residues. The V and J ends lost 3 bases and 9 bases respectively, with 13 bases between them. The germline CDR1 and CDR2 sequences are SGHRS and YFSETQ. Here the CDR3 DNA reads TGCGCCAGCAGCTGCACGGACTGTTTTGAGCAGTTCTTC. As protein: CASSCTDCFEQFF. Variable domain in full (rest from reference TRBV5-1 and TRBJ2-1): KAGVTQTPRYLIKTRGQQVTLSCSPISGHRSVSWYQQTPGQGLQFLFEYFSETQRNKGNFPGRFSGRQFSNSRSEMNVSTLELGDSALYLCASSCTDCFEQFFGPGTRLTVL.

The chain is built from TRBV29-1 and TRBJ1-2, with D maybe TRBD1 (5 bases). The length of the CDR3 is 12 residues. Germline V gene sequence: CDR1 SQVTM, CDR2 ANQGSEA. Trimming removed 4 bases at V and 3 bases at J, with 9 bases between. The CDR3 here is CSVAGFDYGYTF. The CDR3 coding sequence is TGCAGCGTTGCAGGGTTCGACTATGGCTACACCTTC.

This chain links TRBV6-1 with TRBJ2-7, with D maybe TRBD2 (5 bases). CDR1 and CDR2 (germline): MNHNS, SASEGT. CDR3 length: 16 amino acids. Trimming removed 4 bases from V and 3 bases from J, with 19 bases in between. The CDR3 DNA follows: TGTGCCAGCAGTGTCCTTCCGGTTGACGGGGACTACGAGCAGTACTTC. This codes for CASSVLPVDGDYEQYF.

This chain joins TRBV9 and TRBJ2-3; no definite D call. The V end was cut by 1 base, the J end by 5 bases, with 11 bases between. Germline CDR1 and CDR2: SGDLS and YYNGEE. The CDR3 runs to 14 residues. The CDR3 DNA follows: TGTGCCAGCAGCGTAAGGCTAGTGGAAGATACGCAGTATTTT. It codes for CASSVRLVEDTQYF.

V and J are TRBV6-5 and TRBJ1-2; 8 nucleotides agree with TRBD1. Trimming took 6 bases from V and 2 from J; bases not matched to a gene: 2. Germline V gives CDR1 MNHEY, CDR2 SVGAGI. CDR3 length: 13 amino acids. CDR3 sequence: CASRRDRNYGYTF. The CDR3 DNA follows: TGTGCCAGCAGACGGGACAGGAACTATGGCTACACCTTC.

The V call is TRBV5-4, the J call TRBJ2-2; D remains unclear. Per germline, CDR1 SGHNT and CDR2 YYREEE (reference sequence). Deletions cut 4 bases from V and 6 bases from J, with 13 bases between. The CDR3 is made up of 14 amino acids. The CDR3 nucleotides are TGTGCCAGCAGCCTAGGCGCGGAAGCCGGGGAGCTGTTTTTT. It is translated as CASSLGAEAGELFF.

This chain joins TRBV7-8 and TRBJ1-1, with 7 bases lining up with TRBD1. The CDR3 contains 15 residues. The J segment lost 4 bases and the V segment lost 0 bases, leaving 5 bases of the junction unmatched. Germline lookup yields CDR1 SGHVS and CDR2 FQNEAQ. CDR3 region: CASSLAVGGSTEAFF. The CDR3 coding sequence is TGTGCCAGCAGCTTAGCTGTAGGGGGCAGCACTGAAGCTTTCTTT.

This clone is a singleton in its sample. The rearrangement links TRBV7-2 to TRBJ1-1; possible D gene TRBD1, 6 bases. The ends were cut back, 2 bases at V and 1 base at J, with 11 bases in the middle. Germline CDR1 reads SGHTA; CDR2 reads FQGNSA. CDR3 length: 15 amino acids. The CDR3 DNA is TGTGCCAGCAGCTTACCGTTGGGACAGAACACTGAAGCTTTCTTT. The encoded protein is CASSLPLGQNTEAFF.

The chain has TRBV7-3 and TRBJ2-3; 8 nucleotides line up with TRBD1. Looked up from germline, CDR1 is SGHTA and CDR2 is FQGTGA. The CDR3 length is 15 residues. With V trimmed by 3 bases and J by 3 bases, 5 bases remained unmatched. DNA for the CDR3: TGTGCCAGCAGCTTTTCAGGGGGCGCAACAGATACGCAGTATTTT. It translates to CASSFSGGATDTQYF.

This clone was seen once. The rearrangement joins TRBV7-9 to TRBJ2-5, with TRBD1 identical over 9 bases. V was pared by 5 bases and J by 3 bases, with 4 bases of the junction left unmatched. Germline V gene lookup returns CDR1 SEHNR and CDR2 FQNEAQ (reference sequence). The CDR3 spans 14 residues. The CDR3 region has the DNA TGTGCCAGCAGCCGTAGGACAGGGGAAGAGACCCAGTACTTC. Amino acids: CASSRRTGEETQYF.